Sequencing of this T cell receptor beta chain was carried out in a study of cytomegalovirus exposure and HLA in healthy donors (dated by TCRdb to the late 2010s). The study in broad terms: A later analysis indicated that the 100 to 150 validation repertoires were generated on the platform also employed for the approximately 700 repertoires of the first cohort. The aim of the study was to test whether cataloging public T cell receptors could identify signatures of past pathogen exposure. The study combined high-throughput TCR immunosequencing, statistical association of individual TCRs with disease status, and machine learning to predict cytomegalovirus infection status. A separate validation cohort of over 95 different subjects was used in addition to the approximately 700-subject first cohort.

V loses 4 bases at its end and J loses 4 bases; junction bases beyond the gene matches: 8. Including the terminal cysteine and phenylalanine, the CDR3 comprises 16 residues. Just the 48-base CDR3 DNA is kept, in frame starting at base 1. Sequences MNHNS (CDR1) and SASEGT (CDR2) are obtained from the germline V gene. The research as a whole found: The authors suggested that the approach could potentially be extended to other disease states and immunological phenotypes. In both the original and validation cohorts, the classifier was reported to diagnose cytomegalovirus status with high specificity and sensitivity. The validation cohort had no HLA typing available for a later analysis, so co-occurrence within that cohort was assessed over all 120 or so repertoires. Subsequent analysis determined that TCRs grouped into clusters in the first cohort also showed a tendency toward co-occurrence across the approximately 120 validation repertoires, and 90% to 95% of cluster scores exceeded 0. The study gave a list of 150 to 200 TCR beta chains associated with cytomegalovirus. Three of the identified cytomegalovirus-associated TCR beta chains were confirmed in vitro to be specific for cytomegalovirus antigens. While some public TCRs were present in many individuals, most TCR sequences turned up only very rarely across donors.

The library was generated by the immunoSEQ multiplex PCR assay. Regarding the original processing steps: A statistical classification framework was built for diagnosing cytomegalovirus status from the catalog of TCR beta chain sequences. TCRdb's version of the immuneACCESS table is confined to in-frame rearrangements and falls short of the full clone set. An unresolved V gene accounts for under half of the shortfall where checked; the remainder is of unknown origin. D and trimming were read from the DNA, whereas the V and J calls and clone size are those reported in that table. Recorded for this sample are fewer than 200,000 clones; around nine tenths of them occurred a single time. The ten most abundant clones make up roughly 1.3% of the sample. As for this clone: The clone's antigen remains unknown. The input lacks base qualities; no much larger clone sits a single base away.

The donors were included in the validation cohort of 120 subjects, a group kept apart from the roughly 680-subject first cohort. The sequence joins TRBV6-1 to TRBJ2-7; the central 12 bases match TRBD2. This receptor was obtained from a woman between 25 and 40 years old in good health and CMV-seronegative. What was sequenced was PBMCs. The DNA sequence is TGTGCCAGCAGTGGAAACCTAGCGGGGGGGCCGTACGAGCAGTACTTC. Its translation reads: CASSGNLAGGPYEQYF.